Included here is one T cell receptor beta chain sequence, with context. Its antigen is unknown. The entry originates in a study of shared clonotypes between healthy human individuals. Regarding the study as a whole: It was observed that roughly 5.4% of naive CD4 clonotypes were shared across several donors.

Selected positively for CCR7 and CD45RO-negative, naive CD8 cells excluded terminally differentiated effector memory CD45RA+ cells. Some clones are missing from TCRdb's copy, which holds only in-frame ones; the method was immunoSEQ multiplex PCR. The sample lists roughly 2,000,000 clones; over 85% were seen once. This TCR was recovered from a man aged 18-30 years in good health. Some clones in this sample may be carry-over from other donors' samples. The sample taken for sequencing was naive CD8+ T cells from PBMCs.

The CDR3 DNA follows: TGTGCCAGCAGTTACTGGGGTGACGACGAGCAGTACTTC. It codes for CASSYWGDDEQYF. The chain employs TRBV6-5 and TRBJ2-7; D is ambiguous. The germline V gene encodes CDR1 MNHEY and CDR2 SVGAGI. The CDR3 sequence is 13 residues long. The V end was cut by 1 base, the J end by 5 bases, with 9 bases between.